The rows below give T cell receptor beta chains drawn from one sample of a study of T cells in Graves' hyperthyroidism and ophthalmopathy. MiXCR, run by TCRdb on the multiplex PCR reads, gives a single entry per CDR3 protein. The repertoire holds around 200,000 distinct CDR3 sequences, with about a sixth as singletons. The sequenced material came from blood. The receptors were sampled from a man in his forties with Graves' hyperthyroidism. The CDR3 runs from the conserved cysteine through the conserved F or W. D genes are given only for firm matches. The listing skips clone size in some rows; elsewhere it reads once, few, many or a size class.

v_call	clone_size	j_call	d_call	cdr3_nt	cdr3_aa
TRBV11-2	NA	TRBJ2-1	TRBD2	TGTGCCAGCAGCTTGCGGCTAGCGGAGAACAATGAGCAGTTCTTC	CASSLRLAENNEQFF
TRBV7-9	many	TRBJ2-2	NA	TGTGCCAGCAGCTTAAGGGCTCACACGGAGAACACCGGGGAGCTGTTTTTT	CASSLRAHTENTGELFF
TRBV10-3	few	TRBJ2-7	NA	TGTGCCATCAGTGCCTCCTACGAGCAGTACTTC	CAISASYEQYF
TRBV3-1	many	TRBJ2-7	TRBD1	TGTGCCAGCAGCCAAGTTGGGGGACAGAAAGTCTACGAGCAGTACTTC	CASSQVGGQKVYEQYF
TRBV11-2	many	TRBJ1-1	NA	TGTGCCAGCAGCCAGAGCATTGAAGCTTTCTTT	CASSQSIEAFF
TRBV20-1	many	TRBJ2-6	NA	TGCAGTGTTGAGAGTAGAACGGGGGCCAACGTCCTGACTTTC	CSVESRTGANVLTF
TRBV6-5	NA	TRBJ2-7	NA	TGTGCCAGCAGTTACTCGAACGTATGGGGATTGCGCTCCTACGAGCAGTACTTC	CASSYSNVWGLRSYEQYF
TRBV5-1	NA	TRBJ1-1	NA	TGCGCCAGCAGCTTGGTCTTAGGAGGAACCAGCACTGAAGCTTTCTTT	CASSLVLGGTSTEAFF
TRBV10-3	few	TRBJ1-2	NA	TGTGCCATGGCCATACAGGGTAACTATGGCTACACCTTC	CAMAIQGNYGYTF
TRBV28	many	TRBJ2-7	TRBD1	TGTGCCAGCAGTTTCCAGGGGGTCTGGGAGCAGTACTTC	CASSFQGVWEQYF
TRBV5-1	once	TRBJ2-1	NA	TGCGCCAGCAGCTTGGCCCCAGCCAATGAGCAGTTCTTC	CASSLAPANEQFF
TRBV10-3	many	TRBJ2-3	NA	TGTGCCATCAGTGAGTCGTGGGGGGGGCTACGCACAGATACGCAGTATTTT	CAISESWGGLRTDTQYF
TRBV5-4	NA	TRBJ2-3	TRBD2	TGTGCCAGCAGCACCGGGACTAGCGGGGGCCTTAGCACAGATACGCAGTATTTT	CASSTGTSGGLSTDTQYF
TRBV27	many	TRBJ1-1	TRBD1	TGTGCCAGCAGCAGGGCAGGGGGCTTTACTGAAGCTTTCTTT	CASSRAGGFTEAFF
TRBV6-5	NA	TRBJ1-2	NA	TGTGCCAGCAGTTACTCGTACAGGGCCGGCTACACCTTC	CASSYSYRAGYTF
TRBV4-3	once	TRBJ2-2	TRBD2	TGCGCCAGCAGCCAAGTGCTCTCGGGACTAGGGGTTTGGGGGGAGCTGTTTTTT	CASSQVLSGLGVWGELFF
TRBV4-3	NA	TRBJ1-1	TRBD1	TGCGCCAGCAGCCAAGTGGGACAGAGTATTGAAGCTTTCTTT	CASSQVGQSIEAFF
TRBV2	many	TRBJ2-3	NA	TGTGCCAGCAAAATGACAGCTAGCACAGATACGCAGTATTTT	CASKMTASTDTQYF
TRBV12-3/TRBV12-4	many	TRBJ1-5	TRBD1	TGTGCCAGCAGCTGGCAGGGGGTATCTGGCTACAATCAGCCCCAGCATTTT	CASSWQGVSGYNQPQHF
TRBV5-1	few	TRBJ2-7	NA	TGCGCCAGCAGCCTGGCGGACCCTAGAGAGCAGTACTTC	CASSLADPREQYF
TRBV4-2	NA	TRBJ2-5	NA	TGTGCCAGCAGCCAATGGTTTTCCATGGAGACCCAGTACTTC	CASSQWFSMETQYF
TRBV2	NA	TRBJ1-5	NA	TGTGCCAGCAGTGGGGGGAGGCATCAGCCCCAGCATTTT	CASSGGRHQPQHF
TRBV11-2	many	TRBJ2-5	TRBD2	TGTGCCAGCAGGGGAATAGCGGGGATTGGAGAGACCCAGTACTTC	CASRGIAGIGETQYF
TRBV6-1	NA	TRBJ2-1	NA	TGTGCCAGCAGTCAGCTACGGGGGTTCTCCTACAATGAGCAGTTCTTC	CASSQLRGFSYNEQFF